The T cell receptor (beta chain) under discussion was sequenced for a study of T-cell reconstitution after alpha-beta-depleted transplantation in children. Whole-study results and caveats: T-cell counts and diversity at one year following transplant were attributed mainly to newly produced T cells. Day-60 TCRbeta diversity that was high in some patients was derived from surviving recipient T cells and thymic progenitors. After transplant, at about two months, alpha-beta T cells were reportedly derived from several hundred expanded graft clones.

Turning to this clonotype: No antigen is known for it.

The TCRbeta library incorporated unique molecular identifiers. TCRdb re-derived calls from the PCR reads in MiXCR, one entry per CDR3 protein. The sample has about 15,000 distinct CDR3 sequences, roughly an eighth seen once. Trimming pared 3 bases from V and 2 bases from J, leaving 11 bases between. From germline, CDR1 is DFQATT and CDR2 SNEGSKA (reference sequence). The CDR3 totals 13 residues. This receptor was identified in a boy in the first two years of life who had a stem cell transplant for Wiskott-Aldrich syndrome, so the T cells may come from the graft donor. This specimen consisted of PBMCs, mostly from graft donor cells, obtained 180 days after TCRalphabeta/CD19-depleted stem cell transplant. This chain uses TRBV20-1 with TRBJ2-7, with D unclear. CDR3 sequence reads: CSASPRVTYEQYF. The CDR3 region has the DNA TGCAGTGCTAGCCCAAGGGTAACCTACGAGCAGTACTTC.